This passage covers 10 T cell receptor beta chains from one sample sequenced in a study of blood T cells in healthy people across ages. Primed by a sample-barcoded 5' primer and a J-beta primer mix, a second PCR proceeded for about 7 to 12 cycles. One entry per CDR3 protein, called by TCRdb with MiXCR from the 5' RACE reads. The profile shows about 640,000 distinct CDR3 sequences, approximately 50% of them singletons. Sequenced: blood. The source is a man in his fifties or sixties in good health.

The chain couples TRBV5-1 to TRBJ2-3; perhaps TRBD1 as D (5 bases). Germline CDR1 is SGHRS and CDR2 is YFSETQ. V gave up 4 bases and J gave up 0 bases, with 24 bases separating them. The CDR3 is 19 residues long. CDR3 in DNA: TGCGCCAGCAGCCCCATAATTACCCGACAGTCAACTAGCACAGATACGCAGTATTTT. Its translation: CASSPIITRQSTSTDTQYF.

The chain links TRBV7-9 to TRBJ2-7, with D perhaps TRBD1 (6 bases). The germline V gene has CDR1 SEHNR and CDR2 FQNEAQ (reference sequence). Trimming took 4 bases from V and 3 from J, leaving 19 bases between them. CDR3 length: 16 amino acids. CDR3 nucleotide sequence: TGTGCCAGCAGCTCCAATCCGGGGCAGGGGATCTACGAGCAGTACTTC. It is translated as CASSSNPGQGIYEQYF.

This clonotype showed up just a few times. This chain joins TRBV7-2 and TRBJ2-7; 10 bases are a match to TRBD2. The germline gives CDR1 SGHTA, CDR2 FQGNSA. The CDR3 covers 14 residues. Trimming took 6 bases from V and 7 from J; bases not matched to a gene: 9. The CDR3 region has the DNA TGTGCCAGCAGTCAGAGCGGGGGGGCCTCAGAGCAGTACTTC. Its protein is CASSQSGGASEQYF.

The V call is TRBV15, the J call TRBJ1-4; 8 positions match TRBD1. The V gene's germline CDR1 is LNHNV and CDR2 YYDKDF (reference sequence). V gave up 3 bases and J gave up 0 bases; unmatched junction bases: 3. CDR3 size: 16 residues. The CDR3 DNA reads TGTGCCACCAGCAGTGGACAGGGAGCAACTAATGAAAAACTGTTTTTT. Encoded protein: CATSSGQGATNEKLFF.

This rearrangement joins TRBV20-1 to TRBJ1-2; TRBD1 matches at 11 bases. This CDR3 has 15 residues. The germline V gene encodes CDR1 DFQATT and CDR2 SNEGSKA (reference sequence). V gave up 2 bases and J gave up 3 bases; unmatched junction bases: 5. Here the CDR3 DNA reads TGCAGTGCTAGATCGTGGACAGGGGGCTACTATGGCTACACCTTC. Translated: CSARSWTGGYYGYTF.

The V gene is TRBV27, the J gene TRBJ1-1; TRBD1 aligns across 8 bases. Trimming at V came to 0 bases and at J to 3 bases, leaving 9 bases not matched to a gene. This CDR3 comprises 17 residues. Germline CDR1 reads MNHEY; CDR2 reads SMNVEV (reference sequence). CDR3 bases: TGTGCCAGCAGTTTATCTTGGACAGGGAGAGGGGACACTGAAGCTTTCTTT. Its protein product is CASSLSWTGRGDTEAFF.

The chain employs TRBV27 and TRBJ2-5, with D perhaps matching TRBD2 (6 bases). This CDR3 has 15 residues. The germline V gene has CDR1 MNHEY and CDR2 SMNVEV (reference sequence). Trimming took off 5 bases at V and 1 base at J, with 14 bases between the two ends. This CDR3 is CASSLWDSRQETQYF. In nucleotides, the CDR3 is TGTGCCAGCAGTCTATGGGACTCGCGCCAAGAGACCCAGTACTTC.

This chain uses TRBV29-1 with TRBJ2-1; 10 bases fit TRBD2. Trimming removed 7 bases from V and 6 bases from J; junction bases left unmatched: 3. CDR1 is SQVTM, CDR2 ANQGSEA, per germline. This CDR3 region has 12 residues. The CDR3 region is CSDRTSGNEQFF. The CDR3 coding sequence is TGCAGCGACCGGACTAGCGGCAATGAGCAGTTCTTC.

V and J are TRBV10-3 and TRBJ2-3, with 7 bases aligning to TRBD1. The CDR3 has 16 residues. Germline values: CDR1 ENHRY, CDR2 SYGVKD. With V trimmed by 5 bases and J by 2 bases, 10 bases remained unmatched. For the CDR3, the DNA is TGTGCCATCAGTATCGGACAGGCGGTAAACACAGATACGCAGTATTTT. Protein product: CAISIGQAVNTDTQYF.

This clonotype was recorded a few times. The chain uses TRBV20-1 and TRBJ1-2; D may be TRBD1 (5 bases). The germline V gene has CDR1 DFQATT and CDR2 SNEGSKA (reference sequence). The CDR3 has 16 residues. Trimming removed 0 bases at V and 6 bases at J, with 20 bases between. CDR3 region: CSARDRPNGRGNGYTF. The CDR3 DNA reads as TGCAGTGCTAGAGATAGGCCCAACGGGCGGGGGAATGGCTACACCTTC.